The T cell receptor (beta chain) under discussion was sequenced for a study of T cell responses to AZD1222 COVID-19 vaccine. Whole-study findings and limits: Clonal diversity may have been underestimated, and the donors were mostly white British, with more females than males. Variant regions that are unmutated are reportedly the target of nearly half of spike-specific TCRs.

With regard to this clone: As yet, its antigen is unknown.

Some clones are missing from TCRdb's copy, which holds only in-frame ones; the method was immunoSEQ multiplex PCR. The sample contains about 110,000 clones, around 89% of which appear only once. The sequence was collected from an adult in good health. This material consisted of peripheral blood, taken on day 0 of AZD1222 vaccination.

The CDR3 nucleotides read TGTGCCAGCAGCTTGGCTGTTAGGACACCTGAAGCTTTCTTT. This encodes CASSLAVRTPEAFF. The V gene is TRBV5-4, the J gene TRBJ1-1; the D gene is possibly TRBD1 (5 bases). V dropped 0 bases and J dropped 6 bases, with 12 bases sitting between them. There are 14 residues in the CDR3. Germline loops: CDR1 SGHNT, CDR2 YYREEE (reference sequence).